Listed below are T cell receptor beta chains from one sample, sequenced in a study of shared clonotypes between healthy human individuals. Profiling relied on immunoSEQ multiplex PCR, and the TCRdb table lists in-frame clones only, not all of them. The table has approximately 1,000,000 clones, around three quarters seen once; the top ten hold about 0.89%. Material for sequencing was memory CD4+ T cells from PBMCs. The origin of the receptors is a young man in good health. Some clones in this sample may be carry-over from other donors' samples. Each CDR3 is given with its conserved first and last residue. A D gene is named only where the DNA matches it firmly. For some rows the clone size is stated as once, few or many, or as a class when expanded; others skip it.

clone size	J gene	V gene	D gene	CDR3 DNA	CDR3 protein
.	TRBJ2-7	TRBV6-1	TRBD2	TGTGCCAGCGGGCCGCCGGGGGGACTCTACGAGCAGTACTTC	CASGPPGGLYEQYF
.	TRBJ2-7	TRBV7-2	TRBD2	TGTGCCAGCAGCTTAACCCGGACTAGGGGTGGCGAGCAGTACTTC	CASSLTRTRGGEQYF
few	TRBJ1-1	TRBV5-4	.	TGTGCCAGCAGCAGTCCAGCGAACACTGAAGCTTTCTTT	CASSSPANTEAFF
.	TRBJ2-3	TRBV7-9	TRBD1	TGTGCCAGCAGCCCACGGGACAGCCGATCCACAGATACGCAGTATTTT	CASSPRDSRSTDTQYF
.	TRBJ2-1	TRBV7-2	.	TGTGCCAGCAGCCCGACTAGAGACAATGAGCAGTTCTTC	CASSPTRDNEQFF
.	TRBJ2-5	TRBV2	.	TGTGCCAGCAGCTGGGGGCGAAGGCGGCAAGAGACCCAGTACTTC	CASSWGRRRQETQYF
.	TRBJ2-1	TRBV2	.	TGTGCCAGCAAGGTTCTAGAACGCAATGAGCAGTTCTTC	CASKVLERNEQFF
once	TRBJ2-1	TRBV5-1	.	TGCGCCAGTCAAGAGAGGAACTCCTACAATGAGCAGTTCTTC	CASQERNSYNEQFF
.	TRBJ2-1	TRBV27	.	TGTGCCAGCAGTTTAGTCGGGGAGTACAATGAGCAGTTCTTC	CASSLVGEYNEQFF
.	TRBJ2-2	TRBV4-2	TRBD2	TGTGCCAGCAGCCAGGCGGGAGACACCGGGGAGCTGTTTTTT	CASSQAGDTGELFF
.	TRBJ1-1	TRBV9	.	TGTGCCAGCCAGGCCACACTAGGACCCTACACTGAAGCTTTCTTT	CASQATLGPYTEAFF
.	TRBJ1-2	TRBV7-2	TRBD1	TGTGCCAGCAGCTTCCCTCCGGGACAGGGTTTGAGCTACACCTTC	CASSFPPGQGLSYTF
.	TRBJ2-1	TRBV5-1	.	TGCGCCAGCAGCCTGACTTTGTTGCCGGACTCAAATGAGCAGTTCTTC	CASSLTLLPDSNEQFF
.	TRBJ1-1	TRBV5-1	.	TGCGCCAGCAGCTTACTAGGACGGATGAACACTGAAGCTTTCTTT	CASSLLGRMNTEAFF
once	TRBJ2-1	TRBV4-2	TRBD2	TGTGCCAGCAGCCAAGATCTCCTAGCGGGCAGGAATGAGCAGTTCTTC	CASSQDLLAGRNEQFF
.	TRBJ2-7	TRBV5-6	.	TGTGCCAGCAGCTTGGTTGGACAGTTGAGCTCCTACGAGCAGTACTTC	CASSLVGQLSSYEQYF
once	TRBJ2-7	TRBV9	TRBD2	TGTGCCAGCAGCTCACAACCGGGACTAGCCGCCTACGAGCAGTACTTC	CASSSQPGLAAYEQYF
.	TRBJ1-6	TRBV4-2	.	TGTGCCAGCAGCCAAGATATGATAACCTTTAGCTCCTATAATTCACCCCTCCACTTT	CASSQDMITFSSYNSPLHF
.	TRBJ2-3	TRBV18	TRBD2	TGTGCCAGCTCACCCCCTAGCGGGAGCCCAGATACGCAGTATTTT	CASSPPSGSPDTQYF
.	TRBJ2-1	TRBV13	.	TGTGCCAGCAGGCCGGTCCGATGGTATTACAATGAGCAGTTCTTC	CASRPVRWYYNEQFF
.	TRBJ2-5	TRBV30	TRBD2	TGTGCCTGGAGTGGTCGACTAGCGGGAGGGGAGACCCAGTACTTC	CAWSGRLAGGETQYF
.	TRBJ2-5	TRBV9	TRBD1	TGTGCCAGCAGCGCTGGGACAGTTGGAGAGACCCAGTACTTC	CASSAGTVGETQYF
.	TRBJ2-7	TRBV28	.	TGTGCCAGCAGTTTATTAGTCAGGGGCTACGAGCAGTACTTC	CASSLLVRGYEQYF
.	TRBJ2-5	TRBV28	.	TGTGCCAGCAGTTTAAAGGGAAGGCCGTACCAAGAGACCCAGTACTTC	CASSLKGRPYQETQYF
.	TRBJ2-1	TRBV9	TRBD2	TGTGCCAGCAGCGTAGAGGACGGGACTAGCGGGAGGGTTGAGCAGTTCTTC	CASSVEDGTSGRVEQFF
few	TRBJ2-7	TRBV9	TRBD1	TGTGCCAGCAGCGTACACAGGGGTGGCGAGCAGTACTTC	CASSVHRGGEQYF
.	TRBJ1-4	TRBV30	.	TGTGCCTGGATGAGCGACAAGAGGTTCGAACTGTTTTTT	CAWMSDKRFELFF
.	TRBJ2-1	TRBV6-1	TRBD1	TGTGCCAGCAGTGAACGAGGGGGCCCGAATGAGCAGTTCTTC	CASSERGGPNEQFF
once	TRBJ2-1	TRBV7-2	TRBD1	TGTGCCAGCAGCTTGAGGCAGGGGGTCACCCCGTTCTTC	CASSLRQGVTPFF
.	TRBJ1-2	TRBV4-3	.	TGCGCCAGCAGCCAAGATCATCGACAGCTTCCTAACTATGGCTACACCTTC	CASSQDHRQLPNYGYTF
.	TRBJ2-2	TRBV7-2	.	TGTGCCAGCAGCCGACCGAGAGGGACGGATGCCCCCGGGGAGCTGTTTTTT	CASSRPRGTDAPGELFF
.	TRBJ2-2	TRBV1	.	TGCACCAGCAGCCAAGAGGAAACCTGGACTAGCACCAAGGGGTGGGTGGCCGGGGAGCTGTTTTTT	CTSSQEETWTSTKGWVAGELFF
.	TRBJ2-7	TRBV28	.	TGTGCCAGCAAGGAGGTCAACTACGAGCAGTACTTC	CASKEVNYEQYF